This passage covers 20 T cell receptor beta chains from one sample sequenced in a study of tumor and adjacent non-tumor tissue in lung cancer. TCRbeta libraries were built with three rounds of nested PCR, modified from ARM-PCR. MiXCR was run by TCRdb on the multiplex PCR reads, yielding one entry per CDR3 protein. This table has 68,000 or so distinct CDR3 sequences, roughly 56% appearing once. This sample's RNA came from whole unsorted tissue. Material for sequencing was lung tumor tissue. The receptors originated from a man in his fifties with non-small cell lung cancer.

This clonotype was counted at least ten times. The chain recombines TRBV5-4 with TRBJ1-1; weak D call: TRBD1 (6 bases). The germline gives CDR1 SGHNT, CDR2 YYREEE (reference sequence). V lost 4 bases, J lost 1 base, and 14 bases lay in between. This CDR3 is built from 15 residues. The CDR3 nucleotides read TGTGCCAGCAGCGCCGTATCAGGGGCGAACACTGAAGCTTTCTTT. As protein: CASSAVSGANTEAFF.

In the case of this clonotype: A single base separates this from a much larger clone, so it may be a read error. The chain joins TRBV18 to TRBJ2-2; no clear D. The V end was cut by 4 bases, the J end by 2 bases, with 14 bases between. Per germline, CDR1 KGHSH and CDR2 LQKENI. The CDR3 length is 16 residues. DNA of the CDR3: TGTGCCAGCTCACTGAACCCCGTACGTAACACCGGGGAGCTGTTTTTT. Translation: CASSLNPVRNTGELFF.

Worth noting for this clonotype: The junction departs from the called germline gene at one end, perhaps through a read error. This chain links TRBV24-1 with TRBJ2-3; D remains unclear. Germline CDR1 is KGHDR and CDR2 is SFDVKD. The CDR3 length is 15 residues. CDR3 region: CATGDPTISTDTQYF. Here the CDR3 DNA reads TGTGCCACCGGTGATCCTACGATCTCCACAGATACGCAGTATTTT.

Note on this clonotype: A much larger clone differs by one base, so this may be a read error. The chain employs TRBV10-1 and TRBJ2-5; D is ambiguous. Germline V gene lookup returns CDR1 WNHNN and CDR2 SYGVQD (reference sequence). This CDR3 comprises 14 residues. CDR3: CVSSESQNAETQYF. The DNA for the CDR3 is TGCGTCAGCAGTGAGTCTCAGAATGCGGAGACCCAGTACTTC.

The chain links TRBV25-1 to TRBJ2-7; TRBD1 matches at 7 bases. Germline CDR1 MGHDK, CDR2 SYGVNS. Trimming at V came to 6 bases and at J to 4 bases, leaving 6 bases not matched to a gene. The CDR3 consists of 13 residues. In DNA, the CDR3 is TGTGCCAGCAGGGTAACAGGGGCGTACGAGCAGTACTTC. Translation gives CASRVTGAYEQYF.

Notes on this clonotype: This CDR3 fails to terminate in the conserved phenylalanine or tryptophan, so it likely reflects a read error. This chain uses TRBV6-1 with TRBJ1-1, with 10 bases lining up with TRBD1. The CDR3 has 15 amino acids. Germline CDR1 and CDR2: MNHNS and SASEGT. The CDR3 region has the DNA TGTGCCTGCAGTGACAGGGGGCCCATGAACACTGAAGCTTTCTCT. Its protein product is CACSDRGPMNTEAFS.

This clonotype came up a few times. Mismatch with germline at one junction end may stem from a read error. The gene calls are TRBV11-3 and TRBJ2-3, with 14 positions matching TRBD2. The CDR3 sequence is 17 residues long. The V gene's germline CDR1 is SGHNT and CDR2 YENEEA. The DNA for the CDR3 is TGTGCCAGCAGCGAAGGGACTAGCGGGGGATACGCAGATGCGCAGTATTTT. Its translation is CASSEGTSGGYADAQYF.

Remarks on this clonotype: A much larger clone differs by one base, so this may be a read error. This chain connects TRBV6-1 to TRBJ1-2, with TRBD1 matching 7 bases. Germline CDR1 and CDR2: MNHNS and SASEGT. V shed 0 bases, J shed 4 bases, and the junction held 11 bases outside the gene matches. CDR3 length equals 17 residues. The CDR3 loop is CASSEALLDRPFYGYTF. DNA of the CDR3: TGTGCCAGCAGTGAAGCGCTTCTGGACAGGCCCTTCTATGGCTACACCTTC.

To note about this clonotype: One end of the junction does not line up with germline, which may come from a read error. The chain is built from TRBV11-1 and TRBJ1-5; TRBD1 matches 7 bases. Germline CDR1 reads SGHAT; CDR2 reads FQDESV (reference sequence). This CDR3 is built from 14 residues. The CDR3 nucleotides read TGTGCCGGCAGCTCCAGACAGGGTAATCAGCCCCAGCATTTT. It specifies CAGSSRQGNQPQHF.

This clonotype came up once. A much larger clone lies a single base off, so this may be a read error. The conserved closing phenylalanine or tryptophan is absent in this CDR3, likely reflecting a read error. As DNA, the CDR3 is TGTGCCAGCAGTTCAACAGGGGTCGAGCAGTACCTC. As protein: CASSSTGVEQYL. This chain links TRBV28 with TRBJ2-7; TRBD1 matches at 7 bases. Germline-derived CDR1 and CDR2 are MDHEN and SYDVKM. The CDR3 spans 12 residues. J lost 6 bases, V lost 4 bases, and 3 bases had no gene match.

Comments on this clonotype: No conserved phenylalanine or tryptophan ends this CDR3, so it is likely a read error. Because the CDR3's place on the DNA is in doubt, the DNA is left out and the CDR3 is given as listed by TCRdb. The chain recombines TRBV20-1 with TRBJ2-1; the listed D gene, TRBD2, was not tested against the DNA. The CDR3 extends over 16 residues, inclusive of both ends. CDR1 is DFQATT, CDR2 SNEGSKA, per germline (reference sequence). This CDR3 is CSARQPRLASYNEQLS.

The chain links TRBV5-6 to TRBJ2-7; a weak D match, TRBD1 (6 bases). Germline lookup yields CDR1 SGHDT and CDR2 YYEEEE. This CDR3 contains 13 residues. The V gene lost 4 bases and the J gene lost 4 bases, with 12 bases spanning the gap. The CDR3 DNA reads TGTGCCAGCAGCCTCCGGGACATTTACGAGCAGTACGTC. It encodes CASSLRDIYEQYV.

Regarding this clonotype: With a much larger clone just one base away, this may be a read error. V usage is TRBV12-3 or TRBV12-4 and J usage is TRBJ2-7; unclear D gene. The length of the CDR3 is 13 residues. CDR3 sequence: CVSSLGRLGEQYF. CDR3 nucleotide sequence: TGTGTCAGCAGTCTAGGTCGTCTGGGGGAGCAGTACTTC.

As regards this clonotype: One junction end does not reproduce the germline sequence, and a read error may be involved. CDR3 sequence (DNA): TGTGCCAGCAGTACGAACACCGGGGAGCTGCTTTTT. Translation gives CASSTNTGELLF. The chain carries TRBV6-2 or TRBV6-3 and TRBJ2-2, with D possibly matching TRBD2 (5 bases). CDR1 and CDR2 from the germline V gene are MNHEY and SVGEGT. The CDR3 totals 12 residues.

There are a few counts of this clonotype. Given the absence of the conserved phenylalanine or tryptophan at the CDR3 end, a read error is likely. The rearrangement links TRBV12-3 or TRBV12-4 to TRBJ1-1; no firm D call. V lost 6 bases, J lost 4 bases, and 9 bases lay in between. The CDR3 is 12 residues long. CDR3 protein: CASRVTSTEAFL. The DNA of the CDR3 is TGTGCCAGCAGGGTCACTAGCACTGAAGCTTTCCTT.

Details on this clonotype: Sequence at one end of the junction differs from germline and may be a read error. The genes are TRBV7-8 and TRBJ2-1; D unresolved. The CDR3 spans 15 residues. Germline CDR1 reads SGHVS; CDR2 reads FQNEAQ. The CDR3 region is CASNPRISSYNEQFF. The CDR3 DNA reads TGTGCCAGCAACCCTCGGATCAGCTCCTATAATGAGCAGTTCTTC.

In the case of this clonotype: A much larger clone differs from this one at a single base, so this may be a read error. The V and J genes are TRBV6-5 and TRBJ2-7; D is ambiguous. The CDR3 consists of 14 residues. Trimming removed 8 bases from V and 2 bases from J, with 16 bases in between. The V gene's germline CDR1 is MNHEY and CDR2 SVGAGI. CDR3: CASVPVSFPYEQYF. The CDR3 DNA reads TGTGCCAGCGTGCCCGTTTCATTTCCCTACGAGCAGTACTTC.

J is TRBJ2-5 and V is TRBV28; 8 bases match TRBD2. V lost 1 base to trimming and J lost 0 bases; unmatched junction nucleotides: 4. The CDR3 has 16 residues. Germline V gene lookup returns CDR1 MDHEN and CDR2 SYDVKM. The CDR3 DNA sequence: TGTGCCAGCAGTTTATATAGCGGGAAGTACCAAGAGACCCAGTACTTC. Amino acid sequence: CASSLYSGKYQETQYF.

The chain carries TRBV5-4 and TRBJ2-5; tentative D call: TRBD2 (7 bases). The V gene lost 4 bases and the J gene lost 5 bases, with 12 bases spanning the gap. CDR1 is SGHNT, CDR2 YYREEE, per germline (reference sequence). This CDR3 spans 13 amino acids. The CDR3 here is CASSHTGGETQYF. In DNA form, the CDR3 reads TGTGCCAGCAGCCATACGGGGGGCGAGACCCAGTACTTC.

The table lists this clonotype with many counts. This chain uses TRBV10-3 with TRBJ2-7; D may be TRBD2 (10 bases). Trimming pared 6 bases from V and 4 bases from J, leaving 28 bases between. In germline, CDR1 is ENHRY, CDR2 SYGVKD. The CDR3 consists of 18 residues. CDR3 residues: CAIRPGTGSSGSRYEQYF. As DNA, the CDR3 is TGTGCCATCAGACCTGGGACAGGGTCTAGCGGGAGTCGGTACGAGCAGTACTTC.